This is a list of T cell receptor beta chains from one sample in a study of blood T cell repertoires in COVID-19. Clones were sequenced by immunoSEQ multiplex PCR, and TCRdb holds only the in-frame ones, with some missing. The sample lists more than 60,000 clones, 75% to 95% occurring once. Sequenced: peripheral blood. Receptors originate from a human donor in a cohort sampled during active COVID-19. Each CDR3 is given with its conserved first and last residue. Each record gives: J gene, D gene, V gene, clone size, CDR3 protein, CDR3 DNA. A D gene is named only where the DNA matches it firmly. A clone size is listed for some rows: how often the clone was seen (once, few, many), or a class if it is expanded.

>TRBJ2-7|NA|TRBV6-4|NA
CASSDSPAECLSYEQYF
TGTGCCAGCAGTGACTCGCCCGCTGAGTGCTTATCCTACGAGCAGTACTTC
>TRBJ1-2|TRBD1|TRBV2|NA
CASRETGAIYGYTF
TGTGCCAGCAGAGAGACAGGGGCCATCTATGGCTACACCTTC
>TRBJ1-3|NA|TRBV6-5|NA
CASSLRTEADTIYF
TGTGCCAGCAGTCTGCGGACAGAGGCGGACACCATATATTTT
>TRBJ2-2|NA|TRBV2|NA
CASSEAPSGGGELFF
TGTGCCAGCAGTGAAGCCCCTAGTGGTGGGGGGGAGCTGTTTTTT
>TRBJ2-3|TRBD2|TRBV3-1/TRBV3-2|once
CASSPIAGGAADTQYF
TGTGCCAGCAGCCCGATAGCGGGGGGGGCCGCAGATACGCAGTATTTT
>TRBJ1-1|TRBD1|TRBV19|once
CASSIDQGATEAFF
TGTGCCAGTAGTATAGACCAGGGGGCCACTGAAGCTTTCTTT
>TRBJ1-2|TRBD1|TRBV5-6|NA
CASSPGQNYGYTF
TGTGCCAGCAGCCCGGGACAGAACTATGGCTACACCTTC
>TRBJ1-4|TRBD1|TRBV10-2|NA
CARQVDREDEKLFF
TGCGCCAGACAGGTGGACAGGGAGGATGAAAAACTGTTTTTT
>TRBJ2-2|TRBD2|TRBV7-2|NA
CASSYLAGGAKGPGELFF
TGTGCCAGCAGCTACTTGGCGGGGGGGGCCAAAGGTCCCGGGGAGCTGTTTTTT
>TRBJ1-1|NA|TRBV28|NA
CASSPTRSGTGGLEAFF
TGTGCCAGCAGTCCAACCCGGTCGGGGACGGGAGGCCTTGAAGCTTTCTTT
>TRBJ1-1|NA|TRBV7-9|NA
CASSLTTTGTEAFF
TGTGCCAGCAGCCTTACTACGACAGGCACTGAAGCTTTCTTT
>TRBJ2-1|NA|TRBV20-1|NA
CSASVQGRYNEQFF
TGCAGTGCTAGTGTACAGGGAAGGTACAATGAGCAGTTCTTC
>TRBJ1-2|NA|TRBV4-1|NA
CASSQEGRFHPSF
TGCGCCAGCAGCCAAGAAGGCAGGTTCCACCCATCATTC
>TRBJ2-1|NA|TRBV7-9|NA
CASSLEGGSVSSSYNEQFF
TGTGCCAGCAGCCTGGAAGGAGGTAGTGTATCGAGCTCCTACAATGAGCAGTTCTTC
>TRBJ2-5|NA|TRBV5-4|NA
CASSLWRGSGGETQYF
TGTGCCAGCAGCTTGTGGAGGGGATCAGGGGGAGAGACCCAGTACTTC
>TRBJ2-3|TRBD2|TRBV9|NA
CASSEGGGRTDTQYF
TGTGCCAGCAGCGAGGGCGGGGGGCGCACAGATACGCAGTATTTT
>TRBJ2-7|TRBD2|TRBV9|NA
CASSTSWTSGGHEQYF
TGTGCCAGCAGTACTTCCTGGACTAGCGGGGGCCACGAGCAGTACTTC
>TRBJ2-2|NA|TRBV9|few
CASSGGATNTGELFF
TGTGCCAGCAGTGGAGGGGCCACGAACACCGGGGAGCTGTTTTTT
>TRBJ2-7|TRBD2|TRBV10-3|NA
CAMASSGGAEFKYEQYF
TGTGCCATGGCGTCTAGCGGGGGGGCCGAGTTTAAGTACGAGCAGTACTTC
>TRBJ1-2|TRBD1|TRBV7-2|NA
CASSLSLRQGNYGYTF
TGTGCCAGCAGCTTATCCCTCAGACAGGGAAACTATGGCTACACCTTC
>TRBJ2-3|TRBD2|TRBV7-2|NA
CASSPRSGGRTDTQYF
TGTGCCAGCAGCCCTCGGTCGGGGGGGCGCACAGATACGCAGTATTTT
>TRBJ2-1|TRBD2|TRBV6-2/TRBV6-3|NA
CASSYLAGEWNEQFF
TGTGCCAGCAGTTACTTAGCGGGGGAATGGAATGAGCAGTTCTTC
>TRBJ2-7|TRBD2|TRBV3-1/TRBV3-2|once
CASSQDLAGGSYEQYF
TGTGCCAGCAGCCAAGACCTAGCGGGGGGTTCCTACGAGCAGTACTTC
>TRBJ2-2|TRBD1|TRBV5-1|NA
CASSLWAQRTGPNTGELFF
TGCGCCAGCAGCCTGTGGGCCCAACGGACAGGACCGAACACCGGGGAGCTGTTTTTT
>TRBJ1-5|TRBD1|TRBV5-5|NA
CASSFDRGSNQPQHF
TGTGCCAGCAGCTTCGACAGGGGGAGCAATCAGCCCCAGCATTTT
>TRBJ2-7|NA|TRBV11-2|NA
CASSLDGSPYEQYF
TGTGCCAGCAGCTTAGACGGTTCTCCCTACGAGCAGTACTTC
>TRBJ2-5|NA|TRBV12-5|NA
CARPRETQYF
TGTGCTAGACCACGGGAGACCCAGTACTTC
>TRBJ1-1|TRBD1|TRBV7-2|NA
CASSTGTGGKFMAEAFF
TGTGCCAGCAGCACCGGGACAGGGGGGAAATTTATGGCTGAAGCTTTCTTT
>TRBJ2-3|TRBD1|TRBV28|once
CASSLSGQGSTDTQYF
TGTGCCAGCAGTTTGTCAGGACAGGGAAGCACAGATACGCAGTATTTT
>TRBJ2-4|TRBD1|TRBV10-3|NA
CATGPGQGRQNIQYF
TGTGCCACCGGTCCGGGACAGGGGCGACAAAACATTCAGTACTTC
>TRBJ1-2|NA|TRBV19|NA
CASSMGAPLRNGYTF
TGTGCCAGTAGTATGGGGGCCCCCCTGAGGAATGGCTACACCTTC
>TRBJ2-2|NA|TRBV2|NA
CASSEEGAGTGELFF
TGTGCCAGCAGTGAAGAGGGAGCCGGCACCGGGGAGCTGTTTTTT
>TRBJ2-3|TRBD2|TRBV3-1/TRBV3-2|NA
CASSQDKLATTDTQYF
TGTGCCAGCAGCCAAGATAAACTAGCGACTACAGATACGCAGTATTTT
>TRBJ1-1|NA|TRBV21-1|NA
CATTRYMSF
TGTGCCACCACTAGGTATATGAGTTTT
>TRBJ2-3|NA|TRBV7-9|NA
CASTGGLTNPDTQYF
TGTGCCAGCACTGGGGGACTTACCAACCCAGATACGCAGTATTTT
>TRBJ2-2|TRBD2|TRBV5-4|NA
CASSRGLAGAGAGELFF
TGTGCCAGCAGCCGCGGACTAGCGGGGGCGGGGGCCGGGGAGCTGTTTTTT
>TRBJ2-3|TRBD1|TRBV20-1|NA
CSASSGQGNLGVYTDTQYF
TGCAGTGCTAGTTCGGGACAGGGTAATCTCGGGGTGTATACAGATACGCAGTATTTT
>TRBJ1-5|TRBD1|TRBV7-6|NA
CASSLGDRDNQPQHF
TGTGCCAGCAGCTTAGGGGACAGGGACAATCAGCCCCAGCATTTT
>TRBJ2-3|TRBD2|TRBV6-4|NA
CASSDGPGGGTDTQYF
TGTGCCAGCAGTGACGGACCGGGGGGGGGCACAGATACGCAGTATTTT
>TRBJ2-6|TRBD2|TRBV7-2|NA
CASSRTSGGKSSGANVLTF
TGTGCCAGCAGCCGGACTAGCGGGGGGAAAAGCTCTGGGGCCAACGTCCTGACTTTC
>TRBJ1-4|NA|TRBV9|NA
CASSVEGRAFNEKLFF
TGTGCCAGCAGCGTAGAGGGCAGGGCTTTTAATGAAAAACTGTTTTTT
>TRBJ2-7|NA|TRBV4-3|NA
CASSQGGGRAYEQYF
TGCGCCAGCAGCCAAGGTGGGGGGAGAGCCTACGAGCAGTACTTC
>TRBJ2-2|NA|TRBV5-1|NA
CASSDTGKYTGELFF
TGCGCCAGCAGCGACACAGGGAAGTACACCGGGGAGCTGTTTTTT
>TRBJ2-1|NA|TRBV11-2|NA
CASSPGLMSYNEQFF
TGTGCCAGCAGCCCTGGACTAATGAGCTACAATGAGCAGTTCTTC
>TRBJ1-2|TRBD1|TRBV25-1|NA
CASSAFAGTGGYTF
TGTGCCAGCAGTGCTTTCGCGGGGACAGGTGGCTACACCTTC
>TRBJ1-1|TRBD1|TRBV6-5|NA
CASRNAGTGREAFF
TGTGCCAGCAGAAACGCCGGGACAGGGAGAGAAGCTTTCTTT
>TRBJ1-5|NA|TRBV21-1|NA
CASPPTGQPQHF
TGTGCCAGCCCCCCAACGGGTCAGCCCCAGCATTTT
>TRBJ2-7|NA|TRBV6-5|NA
CATCRQATTYEQYF
TGTGCCACCTGTCGACAGGCTACAACCTACGAGCAGTACTTC
>TRBJ1-2|TRBD1|TRBV19|NA
CASTPTGTVYGYTF
TGTGCCAGTACCCCGACAGGGACGGTCTATGGCTACACCTTC
>TRBJ1-6|NA|TRBV18|NA
CASSPQGLALHF
TGTGCCAGCTCACCCCAGGGACTCGCCCTCCACTTT
>TRBJ2-3|TRBD1|TRBV18|NA
CASVADRGLTDTQYF
TGTGCCAGCGTCGCGGACAGGGGGCTAACAGATACGCAGTATTTT
>TRBJ1-1|NA|TRBV7-2|NA
CASSLAWPAARNTEAFF
TGTGCCAGCAGCTTAGCATGGCCGGCGGCCCGGAACACTGAAGCTTTCTTT
>TRBJ2-1|NA|TRBV5-1|NA
CASSLYSAGVNEQFF
TGCGCCAGCAGCTTATATTCGGCAGGGGTCAATGAGCAGTTCTTC
>TRBJ2-5|TRBD1|TRBV5-1|NA
CASSLGDRAPQETQYF
TGCGCCAGCAGCTTGGGTGACAGGGCTCCCCAAGAGACCCAGTACTTC
>TRBJ2-7|TRBD1|TRBV5-1|NA
CASSLAPPKGQSPYEQYF
TGCGCCAGCAGCTTGGCCCCGCCCAAGGGACAGAGCCCCTACGAGCAGTACTTC
>TRBJ2-1|NA|TRBV5-1|NA
CASSGRGESYNEQFF
TGCGCCAGCAGTGGGAGGGGGGAATCATACAATGAGCAGTTCTTC